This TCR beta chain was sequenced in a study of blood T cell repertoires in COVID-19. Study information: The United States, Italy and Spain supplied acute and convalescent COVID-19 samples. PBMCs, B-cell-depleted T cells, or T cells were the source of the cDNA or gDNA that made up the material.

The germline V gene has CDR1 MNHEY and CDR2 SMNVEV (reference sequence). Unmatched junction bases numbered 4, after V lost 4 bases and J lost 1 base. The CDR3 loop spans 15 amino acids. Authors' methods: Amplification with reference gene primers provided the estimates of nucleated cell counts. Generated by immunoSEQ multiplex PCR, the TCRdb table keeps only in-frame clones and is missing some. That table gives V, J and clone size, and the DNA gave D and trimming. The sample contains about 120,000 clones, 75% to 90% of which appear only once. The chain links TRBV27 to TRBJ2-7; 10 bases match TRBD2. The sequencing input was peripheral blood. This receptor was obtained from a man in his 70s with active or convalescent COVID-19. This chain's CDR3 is CASSSTSGTSYEQYF. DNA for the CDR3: TGTGCCAGCAGTTCAACTAGCGGGACATCCTACGAGCAGTACTTC.